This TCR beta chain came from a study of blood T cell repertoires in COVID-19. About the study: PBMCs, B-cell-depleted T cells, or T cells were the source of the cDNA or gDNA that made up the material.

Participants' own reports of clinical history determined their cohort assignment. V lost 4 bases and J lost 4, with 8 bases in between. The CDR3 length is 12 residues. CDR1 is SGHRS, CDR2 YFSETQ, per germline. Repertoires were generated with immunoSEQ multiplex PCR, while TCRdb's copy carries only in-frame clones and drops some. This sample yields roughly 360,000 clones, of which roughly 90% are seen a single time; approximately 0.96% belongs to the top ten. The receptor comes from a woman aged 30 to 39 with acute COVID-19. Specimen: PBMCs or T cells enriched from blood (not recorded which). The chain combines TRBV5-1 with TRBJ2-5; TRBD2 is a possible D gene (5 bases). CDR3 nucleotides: TGCGCCAGCAGCCGCGGGTCAGAGACCCAGTACTTC. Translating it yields CASSRGSETQYF.